The 14 T cell receptor beta chains reported below all come from one sample, sequenced in a study of blood T cell repertoires in COVID-19 (dated by TCRdb to between 2020 and 2021). Receptors were amplified or captured by the immunoSEQ multiplex PCR assay. TCRdb limited this immuneACCESS table to in-frame rearrangements with V and J called. A share of clones is missing; checked studies link under half to unresolved V genes, and the rest is unexplained. The sample table contains some 180,000 clones; only one count was recorded for more than 75% of them. The ten largest clones represent roughly 8.8% of the sample. The source material was peripheral blood. Source of these receptors: a woman aged 45-59 years with active or convalescent COVID-19.

The rearrangement joins TRBV24-1 to TRBJ2-3; tentatively, D is TRBD2 (5 bases). Looked up from germline, CDR1 is KGHDR and CDR2 is SFDVKD. The V end lost 7 bases, the J end lost 2 bases, and 12 bases lay between the germline ends. The CDR3 spans 14 residues. In DNA form, the CDR3 reads TGTGCCACCAGCGGGAACTCGGCCACAGATACGCAGTATTTT. Its protein is CATSGNSATDTQYF.

The J gene is TRBJ1-3, the V gene TRBV4-1, with a possible D match to TRBD1 (6 bases). The CDR3 loop spans 16 amino acids. CDR1 and CDR2 from the germline V gene are MGHRA and YSYEKL. V shed 0 bases and J shed 2 bases, with 11 bases lying between them. The CDR3 bases are TGCGCCAGCAGCCAAGATTGGCCAGGGGCTGGAAACACCATATATTTT. Protein: CASSQDWPGAGNTIYF.

The chain links TRBV12-3 or TRBV12-4 to TRBJ1-1, with D uncertain. V shed 7 bases and J shed 3 bases, with 12 bases lying between them. The CDR3 consists of 13 residues. This chain's CDR3 is CASKRDGDTEAFF. CDR3 nucleotide sequence: TGTGCCAGCAAGAGGGATGGGGACACTGAAGCTTTCTTT.

Points on this clone: The sample carries other DNA sequences with the same CDR3. The gene calls are TRBV7-6 and TRBJ2-5; D gene uncertain. The CDR3 extends over 13 amino acids. V was clipped by 1 base and J by 4 bases, with 7 bases between them. Germline V gene sequence: CDR1 SGHVS, CDR2 FNYEAQ. CDR3 loop: CASSLGLVETQYF. The DNA for the CDR3 is TGTGCCAGCAGCTTAGGACTCGTAGAGACCCAGTACTTC.

V and J are TRBV18 and TRBJ2-5; TRBD1 matches at 7 bases. This CDR3 comprises 17 residues. V gave up 3 bases and J gave up 5 bases; unmatched junction bases: 15. Germline assignment: CDR1 KGHSH and CDR2 LQKENI. The CDR3 loop reads CASSPDRAPSNEETQYF. Here the CDR3 DNA reads TGTGCCAGCTCACCTGACAGGGCCCCAAGTAATGAGGAGACCCAGTACTTC.

The V call is TRBV25-1, the J call TRBJ1-1; possibly TRBD1 for D (6 bases). Germline CDR1 and CDR2: MGHDK and SYGVNS. The CDR3 totals 14 residues. V was trimmed by 2 bases and J by 5 bases, leaving 12 bases between them. CDR3 loop: CASSELQGGTEAFF. Written as DNA, the CDR3 is TGTGCCAGCAGTGAACTACAGGGTGGGACTGAAGCTTTCTTT.

The chain joins TRBV27 to TRBJ1-1; D remains ambiguous. The germline V gene has CDR1 MNHEY and CDR2 SMNVEV (reference sequence). This CDR3 is 12 amino acids long. The V end lost 7 bases, the J end lost 4 bases, and 10 bases lay between the germline ends. The CDR3 here is CASNNFGTEAFF. The CDR3 nucleotides read TGTGCCAGCAACAATTTTGGCACTGAAGCTTTCTTT.

The chain recombines TRBV12-5 with TRBJ1-2; TRBD1 aligns across 11 bases. The CDR3 spans 15 residues. J was trimmed by 5 bases and V by 7 bases; bases with no gene match: 9. The germline V gene encodes CDR1 LGHNT and CDR2 FRNRAP. The CDR3 here is CASARWRDRGYGYTF. In DNA, the CDR3 is TGTGCTAGTGCCCGTTGGCGGGACAGGGGGTATGGCTACACCTTC.

The V and J genes are TRBV5-1 and TRBJ2-2; 14 bases line up with TRBD2. In germline, CDR1 is SGHRS, CDR2 YFSETQ. The V gene end was trimmed by 3 bases and the J gene end by 5 bases; junction bases not matched to a gene: 3. There are 16 residues in the CDR3. CDR3 sequence (DNA): TGCGCCAGCAGCTCCTGGACTAGCGGGAGGACCGGGGAGCTGTTTTTT. Translation: CASSSWTSGRTGELFF.

The chain recombines TRBV29-1 with TRBJ1-1, with 7 bases that match TRBD1. CDR3 length: 15 residues. V gave up 4 bases and J gave up 4 bases; unmatched junction bases: 12. Per germline, CDR1 SQVTM and CDR2 ANQGSEA. CDR3 nucleotides: TGCAGCGTTGCCCACAGGGGCGGTGGGGGCACTGAAGCTTTCTTT. Its protein is CSVAHRGGGGTEAFF.

The rearrangement uses TRBV30 and TRBJ1-2, with 9 positions matching TRBD1. The ends lost 2 bases at V and 2 bases at J; junction bases unmatched: 9. The CDR3 loop spans 16 amino acids. Germline V gene data show CDR1 as GTSNPN and CDR2 as SVGIG (reference sequence). The CDR3 spells CAWSRLNTGGNYGYTF. In nucleotides, the CDR3 is TGTGCCTGGAGTCGCCTGAATACAGGGGGCAACTATGGCTACACCTTC.

This clone occurred a few times. The CDR3 reads CASRDRRNQPQHF. Written as DNA, the CDR3 is TGCGCCAGCAGGGACAGGAGGAATCAGCCCCAGCATTTT. This chain connects TRBV10-1 to TRBJ1-5; 7 positions agree with TRBD1. Germline V gene sequence: CDR1 WNHNN, CDR2 SYGVQD (reference sequence). CDR3 length equals 13 residues. Trimming removed 6 bases from V and 4 bases from J; junction bases left unmatched: 3.

This chain connects TRBV10-3 to TRBJ2-1; 11 bases are a match to TRBD2. The ends lost 4 bases at V and 5 bases at J; junction bases unmatched: 4. Germline V lookup: CDR1 ENHRY, CDR2 SYGVKD. The CDR3 runs 15 residues. The CDR3 nucleotides read TGTGCCATCAGTGGGGTAGCGGGGGGGAACAATGAGCAGTTCTTC. Protein: CAISGVAGGNNEQFF.

This clone was recorded once. This chain links TRBV21-1 with TRBJ2-2; TRBD2 is the table's D call and was not checked against the DNA. TRBV21-1 represents a pseudogene. This CDR3 is built from 19 residues. The CDR3 region is CASSVLSGRDNPNTGELFF. The CDR3 coding sequence is TGTGCCAGCAGCGTCCTTAGCGGGAGGGATAACCCGAACACCGGGGAGCTGTTTTTT.